Here is one T cell receptor beta chain with its context. Its antigen remains unknown. Sample-barcoded 5' priming and a J-beta primer mix drove a second PCR of 7 to 11 cycles. TCRdb processed the 5' RACE reads anew with MiXCR; each CDR3 protein has one entry. The sample lists over a million distinct CDR3 sequences, about 23% occurring once. The sample originates from a study of blood T cells in healthy people across ages. Study observations and caveats: In older individuals, TCR beta diversity per million T cells was lower, falling roughly linearly with age.

Trimming cost V 1 base and J 4 bases, with 14 bases left between them. Germline values: CDR1 KGHSH, CDR2 LQKENI. The CDR3 runs 16 residues. These data also featured in a second study, about T cells of mothers and their children. That source adds: The authors detected no persistent microchimeric T cell clones.

The sequence was obtained from a girl aged 2 to 9 in good health. The chain joins TRBV18 to TRBJ1-3; possibly TRBD1 for D (5 bases). The source material was blood. DNA for the CDR3: TGTGCCAGCTCACCACGGAGTTCGGGGCAGGGAAACACCATATATTTT. Translating gives CASSPRSSGQGNTIYF.